Below are 10 T cell receptor beta chains sequenced from a single sample in a study of breast tumors, draining lymph nodes, adjacent tissues (dated by TCRdb to 2015 to 2016). The library relied on multiplex PCR. Sequenced on an Illumina HiSeq 2000. TCRdb reprocessing: public reads trimmed at Q25 with fastp, clones called with MiXCR, in-frame beta chains kept. Each entry merges the rows of one CDR3 protein and shows their most common DNA and genes. This sample holds tens of thousands of distinct CDR3 sequences; roughly 60% were observed only once. The top ten constitute over 15% of the sample. The material sequenced was tumor-adjacent breast tissue. Receptors were obtained from a female donor with breast cancer. Some clones in this sample may be carry-over from other donors' samples.

The chain uses TRBV14 and TRBJ2-1; D perhaps matches TRBD2 (6 bases). Deletions cut 4 bases from V and 5 bases from J, with 15 bases between. Germline CDR1 reads SGHDN; CDR2 reads FVKESK. This CDR3 has 15 residues. The CDR3 is CASSRNAGLHNEQFF. The CDR3 bases are TGTGCCAGCAGCCGAAACGCGGGACTTCACAATGAGCAGTTCTTC.

The chain combines TRBV20-1 with TRBJ1-3; no clear D gene. Germline lookup yields CDR1 DFQATT and CDR2 SNEGSKA (reference sequence). CDR3 length equals 12 residues. The V gene lost 3 bases and the J gene lost 8 bases, with 11 bases spanning the gap. The CDR3 spells CSASPRMDTIYF. The CDR3 coding sequence is TGCAGTGCTAGTCCACGTATGGACACCATATATTTT.

The rearrangement joins TRBV20-1 to TRBJ2-7, with TRBD1 matching over 9 bases. The CDR3 has 13 residues. V was pared by 6 bases and J by 2 bases, with 5 bases of the junction left unmatched. The V gene's germline CDR1 is DFQATT and CDR2 SNEGSKA (reference sequence). CDR3 protein: CSATRDRAYEQYF. The CDR3 region has the DNA TGCAGTGCCACCCGGGACAGGGCCTACGAGCAGTACTTC.

This clonotype was seen at least ten times. This may be a read error, as it is one base from a much larger clone. The rearrangement uses TRBV6-2 or TRBV6-3 and TRBJ1-5, with D possibly TRBD1 on 5 matching bases. V was clipped by 8 bases and J by 6 bases, with 14 bases between them. The CDR3 runs to 13 residues. Looked up from germline, CDR1 is MNHEY and CDR2 is SVGEGT. CDR3 region: CASRHGRGQPQHF. The CDR3 bases are TGTGCCAGCCGGCACGGGAGGGGTCAGCCCCAGCATTTT.

The CDR3 spells CSARVSGTNEQYF. The CDR3 region has the DNA TGCAGTGCTAGAGTCTCCGGGACAAACGAGCAGTACTTC. The gene calls are TRBV20-1 and TRBJ2-7; possible D gene TRBD1, 6 bases. Deletions cut 1 base from V and 5 bases from J, with 12 bases between. The CDR3 is 13 residues long. Germline V gene data show CDR1 as DFQATT and CDR2 as SNEGSKA (reference sequence).

J is TRBJ2-5 and V is TRBV20-1, with D perhaps assigned TRBD1 or TRBD2 (5 bases each). Germline CDR1 is DFQATT and CDR2 is SNEGSKA (reference sequence). There are 13 residues in the CDR3. V lost 6 bases to trimming and J lost 4 bases, with 15 bases between them. Here the CDR3 reads CSALHPGGETQYF. Here the CDR3 DNA reads TGCAGTGCCCTCCACCCTGGGGGAGAGACCCAGTACTTC.

The V and J genes are TRBV29-1 and TRBJ2-5; a weak D match, TRBD2 (5 bases). The CDR3 runs to 11 residues. V was trimmed by 7 bases and J by 4 bases, leaving 10 bases between them. The germline CDR1 and CDR2 sequences are SQVTM and ANQGSEA. This chain's CDR3 is CSDIEGETQYF. The CDR3 nucleotides read TGCAGCGACATCGAGGGAGAGACCCAGTACTTC.

V gene TRBV7-9 combines with J gene TRBJ1-2; TRBD1 matches 8 bases. The V segment lost 2 bases and the J segment 7 bases; nucleotides outside the gene matches: 3. Germline V gene lookup returns CDR1 SEHNR and CDR2 FQNEAQ (reference sequence). The length of the CDR3 is 13 residues. Here the CDR3 DNA reads TGTGCCAGCAGCTTACAGGGGGCGCGTGGCTACACCTTC. Protein: CASSLQGARGYTF.

In its sample, this clonotype ranks as medium-sized. This chain connects TRBV2 to TRBJ2-7; 9 bases match TRBD2. The CDR3 extends over 14 amino acids. Germline lookup yields CDR1 SNHLY and CDR2 FYNNEI. V lost 4 bases, J lost 4 bases, and 5 bases stayed unmatched. The CDR3 loop reads CASSGAGGLYEQYF. The CDR3 DNA reads TGTGCCAGCAGTGGGGCGGGAGGGTTGTACGAGCAGTACTTC.

This sequence joins TRBV18 and TRBJ1-2, with 7 bases fitting TRBD1. Per germline, CDR1 KGHSH and CDR2 LQKENI. CDR3 length: 16 residues. V was pared by 6 bases and J by 6 bases, with 16 bases of the junction left unmatched. CDR3 nucleotides: TGTGCCAGCTCCCCAGAAAAAGTACAGGGGAACCATGGCTACACCTTC. This codes for CASSPEKVQGNHGYTF.